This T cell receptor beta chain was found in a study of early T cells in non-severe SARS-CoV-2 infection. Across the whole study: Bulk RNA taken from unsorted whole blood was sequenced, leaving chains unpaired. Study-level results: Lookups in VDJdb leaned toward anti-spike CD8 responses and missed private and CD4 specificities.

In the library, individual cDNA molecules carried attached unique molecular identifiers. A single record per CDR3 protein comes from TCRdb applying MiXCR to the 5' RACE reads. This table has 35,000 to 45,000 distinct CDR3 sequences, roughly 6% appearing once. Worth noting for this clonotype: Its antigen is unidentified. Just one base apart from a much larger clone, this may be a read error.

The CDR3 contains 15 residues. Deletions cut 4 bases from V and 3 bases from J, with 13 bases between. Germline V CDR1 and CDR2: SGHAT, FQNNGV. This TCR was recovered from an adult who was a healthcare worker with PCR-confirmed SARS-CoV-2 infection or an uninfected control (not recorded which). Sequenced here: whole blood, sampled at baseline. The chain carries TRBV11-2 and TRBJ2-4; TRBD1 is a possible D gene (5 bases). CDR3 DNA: TGTGCCAGCAGCTCAGTCACAGGAAGCAAAAACATTCAGTACTTC. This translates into CASSSVTGSKNIQYF.